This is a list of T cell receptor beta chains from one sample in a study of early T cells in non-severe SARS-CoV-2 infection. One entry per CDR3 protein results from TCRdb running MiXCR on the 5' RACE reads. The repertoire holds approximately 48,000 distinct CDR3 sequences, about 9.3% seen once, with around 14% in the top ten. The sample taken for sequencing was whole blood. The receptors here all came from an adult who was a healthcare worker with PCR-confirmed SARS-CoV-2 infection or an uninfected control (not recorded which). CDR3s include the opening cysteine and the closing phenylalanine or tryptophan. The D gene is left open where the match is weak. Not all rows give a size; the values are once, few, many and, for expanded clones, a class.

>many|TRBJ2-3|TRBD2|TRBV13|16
CASSPREVTYTDTQYF
TGTGCCAGCAGCCCGCGGGAGGTCACCTACACAGATACGCAGTATTTT
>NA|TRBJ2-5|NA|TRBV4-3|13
CASSQAGGETQYF
TGCGCCAGCAGCCAAGCGGGCGGAGAGACCCAGTACTTC
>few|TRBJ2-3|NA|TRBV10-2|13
CASSPSPADTQYF
TGCGCCAGCAGTCCCTCGCCGGCGGATACGCAGTATTTT
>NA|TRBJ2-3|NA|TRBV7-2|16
CASSLEWGTSTDTQYF
TGTGCCAGCAGCTTAGAGTGGGGCACCAGCACAGATACGCAGTATTTT
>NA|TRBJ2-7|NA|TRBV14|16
CASSHSGWPQAYEQYF
TGTGCCAGCAGCCACTCCGGTTGGCCACAAGCCTACGAGCAGTACTTC
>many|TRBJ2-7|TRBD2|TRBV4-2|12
CASSPSGYEQYF
TGTGCCAGCAGCCCTAGCGGATACGAGCAGTACTTC
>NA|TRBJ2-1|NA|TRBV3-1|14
CASSQSSGSYEQFF
TGTGCCAGCAGCCAATCGTCCGGGAGCTATGAGCAGTTCTTC
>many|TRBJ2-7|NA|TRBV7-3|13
CASSLGRDYEQYF
TGTGCCAGCAGCTTAGGCAGGGACTACGAGCAGTACTTC
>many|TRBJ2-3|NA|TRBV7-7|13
CASSASGTDTQYF
TGTGCCAGCAGCGCTAGCGGCACAGATACGCAGTATTTT
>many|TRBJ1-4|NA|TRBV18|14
CASSPPAGNEKLFF
TGTGCCAGCTCACCACCGGCGGGGAATGAAAAACTGTTTTTT
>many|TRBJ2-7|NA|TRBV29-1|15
CSVEIGRGPDYEQYF
TGCAGCGTTGAGATAGGGCGGGGGCCAGACTACGAGCAGTACTTC
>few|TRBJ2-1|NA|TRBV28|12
CASRRGRMEQFF
TGTGCCAGCAGGAGGGGCCGTATGGAGCAGTTCTTC
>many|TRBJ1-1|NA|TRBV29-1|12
CSGFNLNTEAFF
TGCAGCGGGTTTAACCTCAACACTGAAGCTTTCTTT
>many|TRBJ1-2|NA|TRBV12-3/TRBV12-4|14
CASSLISTPAGYTF
TGTGCCAGCAGTTTAATTTCCACACCTGCGGGCTACACCTTC
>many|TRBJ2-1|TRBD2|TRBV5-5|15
CASGLRTSGNNEQFF
TGTGCCAGCGGCCTAAGGACTAGCGGGAATAATGAGCAGTTCTTC
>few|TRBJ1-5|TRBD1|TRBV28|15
CASRFTGVGNQPQHF
TGTGCCAGCAGATTTACAGGGGTGGGAAATCAGCCCCAGCATTTT
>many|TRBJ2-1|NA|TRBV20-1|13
CSGEDAAGNEQFF
TGCAGTGGGGAGGACGCGGCGGGGAATGAGCAGTTCTTC
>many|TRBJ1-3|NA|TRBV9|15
CASSVASNSGNTIYF
TGTGCCAGCAGCGTAGCTTCCAACTCTGGAAACACCATATATTTT
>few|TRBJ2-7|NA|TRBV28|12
CASSFLLNEQYF
TGTGCCAGCAGTTTTCTTTTGAACGAGCAGTACTTC
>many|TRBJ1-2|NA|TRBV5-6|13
CASTLGAGRSYTF
TGTGCCAGCACCTTGGGGGCGGGAAGGAGCTACACCTTC
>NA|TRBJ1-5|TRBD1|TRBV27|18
CASSLGGQGAISNQPQHF
TGTGCCAGCAGTTTGGGGGGACAGGGGGCTATTTCGAATCAGCCCCAGCATTTT
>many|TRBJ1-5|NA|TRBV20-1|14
CSASSYNSNQPQHF
TGCAGTGCTAGTAGTTACAATAGCAATCAGCCCCAGCATTTT
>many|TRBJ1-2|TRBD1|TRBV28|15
CASRLARQGNYGYTF
TGTGCCAGCAGGCTTGCTCGACAGGGGAACTATGGCTACACCTTC
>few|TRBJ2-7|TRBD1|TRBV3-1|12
CASSQRTGGQYF
TGTGCCAGCAGCCAAAGAACAGGGGGGCAGTACTTC
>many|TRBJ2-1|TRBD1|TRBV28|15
CASRTGGLSYNEQFF
TGTGCCAGCAGGACAGGGGGACTCTCATACAATGAGCAGTTCTTC
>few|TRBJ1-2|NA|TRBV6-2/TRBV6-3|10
CASSTPGYTF
TGTGCCAGCAGCACCCCTGGCTACACCTTC
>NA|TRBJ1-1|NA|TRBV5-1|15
CASSGSGTRNTEAFF
TGCGCCAGCAGCGGGTCCGGGACAAGGAACACTGAAGCTTTCTTT
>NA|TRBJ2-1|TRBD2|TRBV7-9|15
CASSATSGPYNEQFF
TGTGCCAGCAGCGCAACTAGCGGACCCTACAATGAGCAGTTCTTC
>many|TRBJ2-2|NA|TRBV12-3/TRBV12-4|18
CASSSYHPGRRNTGELFF
TGTGCCAGCAGTTCCTACCACCCGGGACGGAGGAACACCGGGGAGCTGTTTTTT
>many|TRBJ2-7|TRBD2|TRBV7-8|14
CASSARGLAYEQYF
TGTGCCAGCAGCGCCAGGGGACTAGCCTACGAGCAGTACTTC
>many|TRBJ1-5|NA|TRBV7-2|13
CASSSGQNQPQHF
TGTGCCAGCAGTTCCGGACAGAATCAGCCCCAGCATTTT
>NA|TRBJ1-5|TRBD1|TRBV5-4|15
CASSLGQAFGQPQQF
TGTGCCAGCAGCCTGGGACAGGCATTTGGTCAGCCCCAGCAATTT
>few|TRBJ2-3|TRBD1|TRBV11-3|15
CASSLGTGGTDTQYF
TGTGCCAGCAGCTTGGGGACAGGGGGCACAGATACGCAGTATTTT
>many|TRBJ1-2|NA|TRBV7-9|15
CASSLARGPNYGYTF
TGTGCCAGCAGCTTAGCGAGGGGTCCTAACTATGGCTACACCTTC
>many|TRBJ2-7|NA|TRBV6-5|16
CASSYGSDRSSYEQYF
TGTGCCAGCAGTTACGGATCCGACAGGAGCTCCTACGAGCAGTACTTC
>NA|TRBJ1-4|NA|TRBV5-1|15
CASSLESQPNEKLFF
TGCGCCAGCAGCTTGGAGAGCCAGCCTAATGAAAAACTGTTTTTT
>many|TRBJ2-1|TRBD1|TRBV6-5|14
CASSLQGASYEQFF
TGTGCCAGCAGTCTTCAGGGGGCGAGCTATGAGCAGTTCTTC
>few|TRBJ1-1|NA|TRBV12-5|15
CASGYGTRRNTEAFF
TGTGCTAGTGGTTATGGGACACGGAGAAACACTGAAGCTTTCTTT
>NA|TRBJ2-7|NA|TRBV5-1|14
CASSLTQARYEQYF
TGCGCCAGCAGCTTGACACAGGCACGCTACGAGCAGTACTTC
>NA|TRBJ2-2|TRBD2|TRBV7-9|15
CASSPSGGSTGELFF
TGTGCCAGCAGCCCTAGCGGGGGATCCACCGGGGAGCTGTTTTTT